What follows describes a single T cell receptor beta chain. This specimen comes from a study of patients and donors after allogeneic stem cell transplantation. TCRdb passed the RT-PCR reads through MiXCR, listing each CDR3 protein once. The table has about 230,000 distinct CDR3 sequences, roughly 14% seen once; the top ten hold 11%. Specimen: blood, either unsorted or a sorted T cell fraction (not recorded which). The clonotype was recovered from a human donor who was either an allogeneic HSCT recipient or a stem cell or donor lymphocyte infusion donor (not recorded which). It is not recorded whose cells these are; they may come from a transplant donor.

CDR3 protein: CAWSRAERNTEAFF. DNA for the CDR3: TGTGCCTGGAGTCGGGCAGAGAGAAACACTGAAGCTTTCTTT. V gene TRBV30 combines with J gene TRBJ1-1; D gene uncertain. The CDR3 loop spans 14 amino acids. V lost 2 bases to trimming and J lost 2 bases, with 12 bases between them. Germline V gene lookup returns CDR1 GTSNPN and CDR2 SVGIG (reference sequence).